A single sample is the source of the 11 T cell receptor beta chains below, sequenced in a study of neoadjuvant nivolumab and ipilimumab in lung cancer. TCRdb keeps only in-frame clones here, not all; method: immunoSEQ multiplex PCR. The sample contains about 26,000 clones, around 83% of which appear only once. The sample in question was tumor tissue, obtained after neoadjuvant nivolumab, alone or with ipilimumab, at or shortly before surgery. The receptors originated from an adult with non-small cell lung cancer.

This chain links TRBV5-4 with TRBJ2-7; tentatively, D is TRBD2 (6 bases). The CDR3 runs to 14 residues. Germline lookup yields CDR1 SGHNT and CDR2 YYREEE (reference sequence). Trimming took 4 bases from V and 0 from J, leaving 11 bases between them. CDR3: CASSPEEGSYEQYF. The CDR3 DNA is TGTGCCAGCAGCCCTGAGGAGGGCTCCTACGAGCAGTACTTC.

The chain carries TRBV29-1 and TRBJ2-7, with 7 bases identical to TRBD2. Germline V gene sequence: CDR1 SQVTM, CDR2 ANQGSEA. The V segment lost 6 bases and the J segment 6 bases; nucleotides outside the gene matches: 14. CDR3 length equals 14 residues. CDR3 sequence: CSVMGWSGTVEQYF. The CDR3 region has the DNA TGCAGCGTCATGGGGTGGAGCGGGACTGTCGAGCAGTACTTC.

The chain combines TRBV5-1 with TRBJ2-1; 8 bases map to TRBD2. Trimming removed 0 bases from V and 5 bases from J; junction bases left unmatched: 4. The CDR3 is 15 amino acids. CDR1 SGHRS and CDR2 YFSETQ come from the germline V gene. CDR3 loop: CASSLVAGFDNEQFF. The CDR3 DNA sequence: TGCGCCAGCAGCTTGGTAGCGGGATTCGACAATGAGCAGTTCTTC.

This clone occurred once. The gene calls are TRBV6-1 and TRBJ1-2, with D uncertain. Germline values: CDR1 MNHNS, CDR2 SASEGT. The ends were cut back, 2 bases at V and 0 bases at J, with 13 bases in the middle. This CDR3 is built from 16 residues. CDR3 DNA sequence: TGTGCCAGCAGTGAATGGGCCAGGAGTGCTAACTATGGCTACACCTTC. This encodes CASSEWARSANYGYTF.

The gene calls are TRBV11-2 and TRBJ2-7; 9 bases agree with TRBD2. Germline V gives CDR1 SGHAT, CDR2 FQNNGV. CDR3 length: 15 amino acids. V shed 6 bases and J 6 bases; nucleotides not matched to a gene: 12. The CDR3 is CASRSSGGSGSEQYF. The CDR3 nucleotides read TGTGCCAGCAGATCATCAGGGGGTAGCGGGAGCGAGCAGTACTTC.

The CDR3 DNA reads TGTGCCAGCAGCTTAGCTTCTCTGGGCGGCTACGAGCAGTACTTC. This sequence encodes CASSLASLGGYEQYF. The gene calls are TRBV7-6 and TRBJ2-7; D gene uncertain. The ends were cut back, 0 bases at V and 3 bases at J, with 12 bases in the middle. The CDR3 spans 15 residues. Germline V gene sequence: CDR1 SGHVS, CDR2 FNYEAQ.

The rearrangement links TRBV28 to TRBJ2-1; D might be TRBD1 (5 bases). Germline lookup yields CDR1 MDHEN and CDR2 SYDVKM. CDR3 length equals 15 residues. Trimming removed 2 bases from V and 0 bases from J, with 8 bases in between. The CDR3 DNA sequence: TGTGCCAGCAGTTTAACGCAGGGCTCCTACAATGAGCAGTTCTTC. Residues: CASSLTQGSYNEQFF. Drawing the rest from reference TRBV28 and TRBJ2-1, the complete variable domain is DVKVTQSSRYLVKRTGEKVFLECVQDMDHENMFWYRQDPGLGLRLIYFSYDVKMKEKGDIPEGYSVSREKKERFSLILESASTNQTSMYLCASSLTQGSYNEQFFGPGTRLTVL.

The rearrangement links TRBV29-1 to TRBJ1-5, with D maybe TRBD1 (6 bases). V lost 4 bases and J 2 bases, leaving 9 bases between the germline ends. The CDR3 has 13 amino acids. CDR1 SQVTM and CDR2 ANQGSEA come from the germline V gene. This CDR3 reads CSVVGGGNQPQHF. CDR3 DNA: TGCAGCGTTGTAGGGGGTGGCAATCAGCCCCAGCATTTT.

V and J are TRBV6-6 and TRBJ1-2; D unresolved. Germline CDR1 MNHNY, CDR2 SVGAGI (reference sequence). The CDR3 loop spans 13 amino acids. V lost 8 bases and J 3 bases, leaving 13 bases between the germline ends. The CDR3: CASWTSGDYGYTF. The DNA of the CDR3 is TGTGCCAGCTGGACCTCAGGAGACTATGGCTACACCTTC.

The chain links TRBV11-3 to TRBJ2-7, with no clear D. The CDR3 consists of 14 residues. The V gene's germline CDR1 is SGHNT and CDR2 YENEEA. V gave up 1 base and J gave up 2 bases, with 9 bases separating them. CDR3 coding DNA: TGTGCCAGCAGCTTAGGCATGTCAACCTACGAGCAGTACTTC. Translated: CASSLGMSTYEQYF.

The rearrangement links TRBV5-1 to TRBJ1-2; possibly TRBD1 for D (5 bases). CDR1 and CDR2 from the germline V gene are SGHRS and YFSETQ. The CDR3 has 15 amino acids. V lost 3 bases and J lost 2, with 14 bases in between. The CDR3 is CASSSTSTANYGYTF. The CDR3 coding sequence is TGCGCCAGCAGCTCCACCTCGACAGCCAACTATGGCTACACCTTC.